A selection of T cell receptor beta chains follows, all from one sample in a study of cytomegalovirus exposure and HLA in healthy donors. Some clones are missing from TCRdb's copy, which holds only in-frame ones; the method was immunoSEQ multiplex PCR. Counted here are about 240,000 clones, 81% occurring once; the ten biggest clones make up around 8.6%. The sample comprised PBMCs. These receptor sequences come from an older woman in good health and CMV-seropositive. Each CDR3 is given with its conserved first and last residue. The D gene is left open where the match is weak. Not every row has a clone size; where given, it reads once, few, many or a size class.

NA	TRBV4-2	NA	TRBJ1-3	TGTGCCAGCAGTGACAACCTCCGTTGGCGGGGCCTGAGGGAGGGAAACACCATATATTTT	CASSDNLRWRGLREGNTIYF
TRBD1	TRBV6-1	NA	TRBJ1-4	TGTGCCAGCAGAGACAGGGAATGGGCTAATGAAAAACTGTTTTTT	CASRDREWANEKLFF
NA	TRBV6-1	NA	TRBJ1-1	TGTGCCAGCACCGAGACTAGGATGAACACTGAAGCTTTCTTT	CASTETRMNTEAFF
NA	TRBV5-1	NA	TRBJ1-1	TGCGCCAGCAGCTTACGAGGGGGCACTGAAGCTTTCTTT	CASSLRGGTEAFF
TRBD1	TRBV9	NA	TRBJ2-7	TGTGCCAGCAGCGTAGGGGCAGGGGGATCGTACGAGCAGTACTTC	CASSVGAGGSYEQYF
NA	TRBV6-1	NA	TRBJ1-1	TGTGCCAGCAGCCAGAAACCCGAGAGGACTGAAGCTTTCTTT	CASSQKPERTEAFF
NA	TRBV5-4	NA	TRBJ1-2	TGTGCCAGCAGCTCCCCCCCTCCAGGGCCTTATGGCTACACCTTC	CASSSPPPGPYGYTF
NA	TRBV6-1	NA	TRBJ1-4	TGTGCCAGCAGTGAAGAGAGGGCAGGGGCTGAAAAACTGTTTTTT	CASSEERAGAEKLFF
NA	TRBV18	NA	TRBJ2-5	TGTGCCAGCTCACCAACCACGGGGACAAGACAAGAGACCCAGTACTTC	CASSPTTGTRQETQYF
TRBD2	TRBV10-3	NA	TRBJ2-1	TGTGCCATCAGACCCAGCGGGGCGTCCGATAATGAGCAGTTCTTC	CAIRPSGASDNEQFF
NA	TRBV20-1	few	TRBJ1-2	TGCAGTGCACTTGAGGAGGGCTACACCTTC	CSALEEGYTF
TRBD2	TRBV5-1	NA	TRBJ2-5	TGCGCCAGCAGCTTCAGCGGGACGGAAGAGACCCAGTACTTC	CASSFSGTEETQYF
TRBD2	TRBV18	NA	TRBJ2-3	TGTGCCAGCTCACTGACTAGCGGGAGGAGCACAGATACGCAGTATTTT	CASSLTSGRSTDTQYF
NA	TRBV28	NA	TRBJ1-2	TGTGCCAGCAGCACGGGAGATATAGGCTACACCTTC	CASSTGDIGYTF
NA	TRBV2	NA	TRBJ1-1	TGTGCCAGCAGTCCAGATATGAACACTGAAGCTTTCTTT	CASSPDMNTEAFF
TRBD1	TRBV7-2	NA	TRBJ2-5	TGTGCCAGCACGGACAGGGTGAGGGAGACCCAGTACTTC	CASTDRVRETQYF
NA	TRBV5-1	NA	TRBJ2-5	TGCGCCAGCAGCTCGGGACAAGAGACCCAGTACTTC	CASSSGQETQYF
NA	TRBV29-1	NA	TRBJ1-5	TGCAGCGTTGGTTCCGGGTTAAATCAGCCCCAGCATTTT	CSVGSGLNQPQHF